This T cell receptor beta chain was found in a study of cytotoxic CD8 clonotypes in ibrutinib-treated CLL. Whole-study context: Mean per-sample yields comprised roughly 280,000 productive templates and 80,000 to 100,000 productive rearrangements.

As input for TCR beta libraries, roughly 2 micrograms of genomic DNA came from cryopreserved PBMCs. The assay was immunoSEQ multiplex PCR, and TCRdb's table has in-frame clones only and misses some. The sample comprises 150,000 to 200,000 clones, nearly 90% of which are singletons, and over 2.5% rests with the top ten. Germline lookup yields CDR1 LNHDA and CDR2 SQIVND (reference sequence). The CDR3 totals 16 residues. V lost 4 bases, J lost 2 bases, and 15 bases lay in between. The TCR comes from a human donor with chronic lymphocytic leukemia. This sequence joins TRBV19 and TRBJ1-3; a weak D match, TRBD1 (5 bases). The material sequenced was PBMCs, taken at disease progression, from a patient treated with ibrutinib. CDR3 protein: CASSSPDRDAGNTIYF. The CDR3 nucleotides read TGTGCCAGTAGTAGCCCCGACAGAGATGCTGGAAACACCATATATTTT.